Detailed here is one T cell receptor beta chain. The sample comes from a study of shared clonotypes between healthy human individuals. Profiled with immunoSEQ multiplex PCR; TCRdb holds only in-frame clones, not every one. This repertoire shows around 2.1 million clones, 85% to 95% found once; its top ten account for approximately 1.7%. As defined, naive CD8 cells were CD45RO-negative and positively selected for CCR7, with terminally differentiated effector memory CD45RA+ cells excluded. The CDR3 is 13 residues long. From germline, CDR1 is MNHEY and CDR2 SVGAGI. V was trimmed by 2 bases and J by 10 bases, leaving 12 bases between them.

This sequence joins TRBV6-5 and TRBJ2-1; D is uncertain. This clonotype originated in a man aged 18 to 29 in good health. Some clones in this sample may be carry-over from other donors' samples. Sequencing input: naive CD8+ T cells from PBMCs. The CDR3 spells CASSYTPAKEQFF. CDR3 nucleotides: TGTGCCAGCAGTTACACCCCCGCCAAGGAGCAGTTCTTC.